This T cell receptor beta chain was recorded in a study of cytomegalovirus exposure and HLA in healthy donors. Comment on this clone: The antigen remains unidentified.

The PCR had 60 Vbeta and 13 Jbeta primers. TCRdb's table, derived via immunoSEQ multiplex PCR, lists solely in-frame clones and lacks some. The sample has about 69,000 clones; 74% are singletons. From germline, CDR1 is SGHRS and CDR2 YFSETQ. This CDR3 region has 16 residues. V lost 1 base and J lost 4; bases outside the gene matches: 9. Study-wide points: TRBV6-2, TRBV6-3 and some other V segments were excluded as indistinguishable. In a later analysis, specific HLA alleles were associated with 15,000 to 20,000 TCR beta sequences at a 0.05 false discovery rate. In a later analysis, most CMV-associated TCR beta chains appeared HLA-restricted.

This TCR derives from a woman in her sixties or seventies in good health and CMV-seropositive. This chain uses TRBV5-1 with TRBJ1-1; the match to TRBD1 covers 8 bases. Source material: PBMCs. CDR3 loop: CASSLTAGGGSTEAFF. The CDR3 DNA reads TGCGCCAGCAGCTTGACGGCAGGGGGCGGAAGCACTGAAGCTTTCTTT.